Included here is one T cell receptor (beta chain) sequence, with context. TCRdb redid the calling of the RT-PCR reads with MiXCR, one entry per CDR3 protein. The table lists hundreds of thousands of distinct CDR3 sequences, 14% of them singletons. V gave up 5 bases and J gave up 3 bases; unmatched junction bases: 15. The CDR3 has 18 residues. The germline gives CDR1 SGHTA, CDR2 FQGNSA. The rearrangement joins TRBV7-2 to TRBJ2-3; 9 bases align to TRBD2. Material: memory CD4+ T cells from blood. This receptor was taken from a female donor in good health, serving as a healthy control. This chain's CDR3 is CASSGPGSSGRGTDTQYF. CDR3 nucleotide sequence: TGTGCCAGCAGCGGTCCGGGAAGTAGCGGGAGAGGAACAGATACGCAGTATTTT.